This T cell receptor (beta chain) was captured in a study of T cell repertoires in cytomegalovirus infection. This clonotype was observed a few times. Antigen: not known. MiXCR was run by TCRdb on the reads, yielding one entry per CDR3 protein. The sample contains around 440,000 distinct CDR3 sequences, about 11% of which appear only once. Broader study findings: CMV-specific TCR beta clonotypes restricted by HLA-C were the ones dominating the ex vivo response. CMV carriers with the relevant HLA were identified by cumulative public TCR beta family frequency.

The CDR3 spans 14 residues. The germline gives CDR1 DFQATT, CDR2 SNEGSKA (reference sequence). V was shortened by 1 base and J by 1 base, with 9 bases between the two germline ends. This clonotype originated in a human donor in good health (CMV status not recorded). Some clones in this sample may be carry-over from other donors' samples. The chain has TRBV20-1 and TRBJ2-3; D gene uncertain. The sample was PBMCs. The CDR3: CSARGNRGTDTQYF. CDR3 nucleotide sequence: TGCAGTGCTAGAGGAAATAGGGGCACAGATACGCAGTATTTT.